This record concerns one TCR beta chain sequence. This table comes from immunoSEQ multiplex PCR, and its TCRdb copy is limited to in-frame clones, with some not included. This table has about 120,000 clones, approximately 87% appearing once. This sample was taken from a study of T cell responses to AZD1222 COVID-19 vaccine. The CDR3 extends over 13 amino acids. The V end lost 3 bases, the J end lost 2 bases, and 8 bases lay between the germline ends. The germline V gene encodes CDR1 MNHEY and CDR2 SMNVEV (reference sequence). This clonotype was sampled from an adult in good health. The V call is TRBV27, the J call TRBJ2-7, with no clear D. Material: peripheral blood, obtained on day 0 of AZD1222 vaccination. For the CDR3, the DNA is TGTGCCAGCAGTTTCGGCAGAACCTACGAGCAGTACTTC. Translated, it gives CASSFGRTYEQYF.